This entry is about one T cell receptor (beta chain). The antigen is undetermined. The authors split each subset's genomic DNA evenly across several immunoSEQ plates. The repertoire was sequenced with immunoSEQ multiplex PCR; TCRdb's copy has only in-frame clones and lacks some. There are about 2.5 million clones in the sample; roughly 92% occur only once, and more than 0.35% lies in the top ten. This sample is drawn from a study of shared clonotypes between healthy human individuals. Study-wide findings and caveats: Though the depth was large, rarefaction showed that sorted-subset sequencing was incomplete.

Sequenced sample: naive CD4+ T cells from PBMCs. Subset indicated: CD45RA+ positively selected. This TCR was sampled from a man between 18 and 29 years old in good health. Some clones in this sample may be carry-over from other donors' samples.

The CDR3 is CASSFTGTSGSYTDTQYF. CDR3 nucleotides: TGCGCCAGCAGCTTTACCGGGACTAGCGGGAGTTACACAGATACGCAGTATTTT. The V and J genes are TRBV5-1 and TRBJ2-3; 14 bases are a match to TRBD2. Germline V gives CDR1 SGHRS, CDR2 YFSETQ. This CDR3 region has 18 residues. The junction had 7 bases not matched to a gene; V was cut back by 2 bases and J by 2 bases.